This TCR beta chain stems from a study of OX40 agonist ivuxolimab in advanced cancers. Findings of the study overall: Patients with a partial response at 0.1-3.0 mg/kg had among the lowest clonal expansion.

Using immunoSEQ multiplex PCR, the repertoire was profiled, and TCRdb retains in-frame clones only, with some absent. The sample has approximately 58,000 clones, about 82% seen once. Concerning this clone: Its antigen remains unknown.

This CDR3 region has 17 residues. Trimming shortened V by 1 base and J by 3 bases, and 19 bases separated the two germline ends. Germline values: CDR1 SGHRS, CDR2 YFSETQ. This sequence was found in an adult with an advanced solid tumor such as melanoma, head and neck, liver or kidney cancer. Material: CD4+ or CD8+ T cells sorted from blood, obtained in a trial of the OX40 agonist ivuxolimab. The rearrangement links TRBV5-1 to TRBJ1-2; D unresolved. The CDR3: CASSLYLGVDDDYGYTF. For the CDR3, the DNA is TGCGCCAGCAGCTTGTACCTCGGGGTCGACGACGACTATGGCTACACCTTC.